This entry lists 16 T cell receptor beta chains sequenced from one sample in a study of blood T cell repertoires in COVID-19. TCRdb keeps only in-frame clones here, not all; method: immunoSEQ multiplex PCR. The sample holds fewer than 350,000 clones, approximately 89% seen once. The sequenced material came from peripheral blood. These receptors all stem from a woman between 55 and 75 years old with COVID-19, enrolled during active disease.

The chain has TRBV5-5 and TRBJ2-3; TRBD2 agrees at 9 bases. From germline, CDR1 is SGHKS and CDR2 YYEKEE (reference sequence). V was clipped by 4 bases and J by 4 bases; unmatched bases: 7. The CDR3 is 15 amino acids. DNA for the CDR3: TGTGCCAGCAGCCCCGGGACTAGCCGTTCAGATACGCAGTATTTT. It translates to CASSPGTSRSDTQYF.

The J gene is TRBJ2-3, the V gene TRBV6-2 or TRBV6-3; 10 positions agree with TRBD1. With 5 bases clipped from V and 6 bases from J, the junction kept 5 bases outside the gene matches. The CDR3 runs to 14 residues. CDR1 and CDR2 (germline): MNHEY, SVGEGT. Here the CDR3 reads CASSQTGGRDTQYF. The CDR3 nucleotides read TGTGCCAGCAGTCAGACAGGGGGCAGGGATACGCAGTATTTT.

The chain uses TRBV18 and TRBJ1-4; 9 bases fit TRBD1. Germline values: CDR1 KGHSH, CDR2 LQKENI. The CDR3 is made up of 15 amino acids. After removal of 6 bases from V and 5 bases from J, the junction contained 7 bases not matched to a gene. CDR3 loop: CASSQPGQGNEKLFF. The CDR3 DNA is TGTGCCAGCTCTCAGCCGGGACAGGGCAATGAAAAACTGTTTTTT.

The table lists this clone with a count of one. The chain links TRBV4-1 to TRBJ1-3; 8 bases align to TRBD1. V trimming: 4 bases; J trimming: 5 bases; junction bases outside the gene matches: 7. CDR3 length equals 15 residues. Germline V gene lookup returns CDR1 MGHRA and CDR2 YSYEKL. This chain's CDR3 is CASSPEGQARNTIYF. DNA of the CDR3: TGCGCCAGCAGCCCCGAGGGACAGGCAAGAAACACCATATATTTT.

The V call is TRBV19, the J call TRBJ1-2; 8 nucleotides match TRBD1. There are 14 residues in the CDR3. Germline CDR1 is LNHDA and CDR2 is SQIVND (reference sequence). J was trimmed by 8 bases and V by 7 bases; bases with no gene match: 12. This CDR3 is CASTQTGAAWGYTF. In DNA, the CDR3 is TGTGCCAGTACCCAGACAGGGGCAGCTTGGGGCTACACCTTC.

The chain couples TRBV7-9 to TRBJ2-5; no clear D gene. Germline V lookup: CDR1 SEHNR, CDR2 FQNEAQ (reference sequence). This CDR3 region has 15 residues. V dropped 5 bases and J dropped 0 bases, with 13 bases sitting between them. The DNA for the CDR3 is TGTGCCAGCAGCCCTAGGTCAGCGTACCAAGAGACCCAGTACTTC. Translating it yields CASSPRSAYQETQYF.

This chain uses TRBV28 with TRBJ1-4, with a possible D match to TRBD1 (6 bases). The V end lost 6 bases, the J end lost 0 bases, and 8 bases lay between the germline ends. This CDR3 is 14 amino acids long. Per the germline V gene, CDR1 is MDHEN and CDR2 is SYDVKM. For the CDR3, the DNA is TGTGCCAGCAGACAGGGCACAACTAATGAAAAACTGTTTTTT. Translated, it gives CASRQGTTNEKLFF.

This chain's CDR3 is CASSPLAGDYEQYF. The CDR3 DNA is TGTGCCAGCAGCCCACTAGCGGGGGACTACGAGCAGTACTTC. This chain uses TRBV12-1 with TRBJ2-7; the table's D call TRBD2 went unverified against the DNA. TRBV12-1 is a known pseudogene. This CDR3 is 14 amino acids long.

V usage is TRBV6-4 and J usage is TRBJ2-1, with 7 bases fitting TRBD2. In germline, CDR1 is MRHNA, CDR2 SNTAGT. Trimming removed 2 bases from V and 4 bases from J; junction bases left unmatched: 5. The CDR3 is made up of 15 amino acids. In nucleotides, the CDR3 is TGTGCCAGCAGTGACCCGAGCGGGGAGTACAATGAGCAGTTCTTC. It codes for CASSDPSGEYNEQFF.

The chain is built from TRBV28 and TRBJ1-1; D gene unclear. V gave up 4 bases and J gave up 5 bases, with 20 bases separating them. CDR1 is MDHEN, CDR2 SYDVKM, per germline. The CDR3 is made up of 16 amino acids. The CDR3 DNA sequence: TGTGCCAGCAGTTCCTCCGACTCGACCATACGGACTGAAGCTTTCTTT. Amino acids: CASSSSDSTIRTEAFF.

This rearrangement joins TRBV5-4 to TRBJ1-6, with 8 bases lining up with TRBD1. The CDR3 has 15 amino acids. Germline V gives CDR1 SGHNT, CDR2 YYREEE (reference sequence). The V segment lost 4 bases and the J segment 4 bases; nucleotides outside the gene matches: 4. The CDR3 region is CASSGGQGYNSPLHF. In nucleotides, the CDR3 is TGTGCCAGCAGCGGCGGACAGGGTTATAATTCACCCCTCCACTTT.

The chain combines TRBV28 with TRBJ1-5, with TRBD1 identical over 7 bases. V dropped 2 bases and J dropped 0; count of bases not matched to a gene: 1. The V gene's germline CDR1 is MDHEN and CDR2 SYDVKM. The CDR3 extends over 15 amino acids. This CDR3 reads CASSLGTVSNQPQHF. CDR3 nucleotides: TGTGCCAGCAGTTTAGGGACAGTTAGCAATCAGCCCCAGCATTTT.

The chain carries TRBV3-1 (or the pseudogene TRBV3-2) and TRBJ1-5; the D gene is possibly TRBD1 (5 bases). The V end lost 6 bases, the J end lost 8 bases, and 14 bases lay between the germline ends. The CDR3 has 13 residues. Germline CDR1 and CDR2: LGHDT and YNNKEL (reference sequence). CDR3 region: CASSLGQGEPQHF. The CDR3 nucleotides read TGTGCCAGCAGTCTGGGCCAAGGGGAGCCCCAGCATTTT.

V is TRBV7-2 and J is TRBJ1-1; 8 nucleotides agree with TRBD1. The CDR3 has 16 amino acids. After removal of 8 bases from V and 2 bases from J, the junction contained 13 bases not matched to a gene. Germline CDR1 and CDR2: SGHTA and FQGNSA. The CDR3 coding sequence is TGTGCCAGCGCAAAGGGGCAGGGGGCGCGAAACACTGAAGCTTTCTTT. This gives the protein CASAKGQGARNTEAFF.

The chain carries TRBV5-1 and TRBJ2-7; TRBD1 agrees at 7 bases. Germline V gene lookup returns CDR1 SGHRS and CDR2 YFSETQ. The V and J ends lost 4 bases and 0 bases, in that order; junction bases with no gene match: 13. The CDR3 is 17 amino acids. The CDR3 DNA reads TGCGCCAGCAGCCAGACAAGGGGGCTTACAAACTCCTACGAGCAGTACTTC. Its translation: CASSQTRGLTNSYEQYF.

This rearrangement joins TRBV2 to TRBJ2-2, with 10 bases identical to TRBD2. Germline V gives CDR1 SNHLY, CDR2 FYNNEI. The CDR3 consists of 15 residues. The J segment lost 4 bases and the V segment lost 6 bases, leaving 5 bases of the junction unmatched. The CDR3 region is CASRNSGGSTGELFF. The CDR3 coding sequence is TGTGCCAGCAGAAATAGCGGGGGGAGCACCGGGGAGCTGTTTTTT.